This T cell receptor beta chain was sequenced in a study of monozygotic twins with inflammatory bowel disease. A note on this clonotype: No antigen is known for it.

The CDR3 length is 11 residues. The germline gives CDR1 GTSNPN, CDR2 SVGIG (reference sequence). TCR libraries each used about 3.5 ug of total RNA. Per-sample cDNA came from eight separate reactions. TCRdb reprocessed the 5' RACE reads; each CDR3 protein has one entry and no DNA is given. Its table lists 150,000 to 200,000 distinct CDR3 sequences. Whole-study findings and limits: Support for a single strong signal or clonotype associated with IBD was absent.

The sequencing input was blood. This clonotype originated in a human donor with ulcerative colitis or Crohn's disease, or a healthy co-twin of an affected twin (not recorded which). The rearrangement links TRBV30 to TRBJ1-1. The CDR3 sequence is CAWSSMLGAFF.